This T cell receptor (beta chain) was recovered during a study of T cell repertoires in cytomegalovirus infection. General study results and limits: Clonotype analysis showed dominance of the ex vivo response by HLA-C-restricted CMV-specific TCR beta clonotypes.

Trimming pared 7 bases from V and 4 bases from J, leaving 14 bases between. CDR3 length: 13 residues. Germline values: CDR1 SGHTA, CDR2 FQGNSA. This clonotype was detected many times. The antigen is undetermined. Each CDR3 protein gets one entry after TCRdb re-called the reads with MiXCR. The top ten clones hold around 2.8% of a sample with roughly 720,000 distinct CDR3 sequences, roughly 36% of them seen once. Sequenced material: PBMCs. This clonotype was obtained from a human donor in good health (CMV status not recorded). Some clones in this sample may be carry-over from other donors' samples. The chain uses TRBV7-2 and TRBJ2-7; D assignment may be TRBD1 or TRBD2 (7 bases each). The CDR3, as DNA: TGTGCCAGCACGGGGAGGGGGCCTTACGAGCAGTACTTC. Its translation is CASTGRGPYEQYF.